This T cell receptor (beta chain) was recorded in a study of preoperative IRX-2 immunotherapy in early breast cancer. The table lists this clone with a count of one. The DNA is left out, because the CDR3 cannot be placed on it with certainty; the CDR3 is given as TCRdb lists it. Stated treatment: preoperative locoregional IRX-2 cytokine immunotherapy. Patients received preoperative, locoregional IRX-2 cytokine immunotherapy in a phase Ib study. The CDR3 is 17 amino acids in total, end residues counted. Produced via immunoSEQ multiplex PCR; TCRdb's table is partial and in-frame only. The data show about 98,000 clones, about nine tenths seen once.

The sequencing here drew on tumor tissue, taken after IRX-2 immunotherapy. The sequence was collected from a human donor with breast cancer. V usage is TRBV1 and J usage is TRBJ1-1. TRBV1 is noted as a pseudogene. The CDR3 sequence is CASSQFGAGALITEAFF.